Listed here are 8 T cell receptor beta chains from one sample, sequenced in a study of blood T cells in healthy people across ages. The authors ran a second PCR of about 7 to 12 cycles using a sample-barcoded 5' primer and a J-beta primer mix. A single record per CDR3 protein comes from TCRdb applying MiXCR to the 5' RACE reads. The sample holds 850,000 to 1,100,000 distinct CDR3 sequences; around two fifths are singletons and the top ten take over 10%. The sequenced sample was blood. All receptors derive from a man aged 18 to 29 in good health.

The rearrangement uses TRBV27 and TRBJ2-2; 9 bases are a match to TRBD1. The V segment lost 6 bases and the J segment 5 bases; nucleotides outside the gene matches: 13. The CDR3 covers 17 residues. CDR1 MNHEY and CDR2 SMNVEV come from the germline V gene (reference sequence). CDR3 protein: CASRPPSGTGPTGELFF. CDR3 nucleotide sequence: TGTGCCAGCAGACCACCATCCGGGACAGGGCCTACCGGGGAGCTGTTTTTT.

V gene TRBV7-2 combines with J gene TRBJ1-1; 7 bases agree with TRBD1. The junction had 10 bases not matched to a gene; V was cut back by 1 base and J by 5 bases. Germline V CDR1 and CDR2: SGHTA, FQGNSA. The CDR3 spans 16 residues. CDR3 coding DNA: TGTGCCAGCAGCTTAGTGGGATCAGGGGGAGGAACTGAAGCTTTCTTT. This encodes CASSLVGSGGGTEAFF.

The V and J genes are TRBV10-3 and TRBJ1-3; a possible D gene is TRBD1 (6 bases). The CDR3 totals 14 residues. Germline CDR1 ENHRY, CDR2 SYGVKD. V was trimmed by 11 bases and J by 0 bases, leaving 14 bases between them. The CDR3 protein is CAAEGGNSGNTIYF. The CDR3 DNA reads TGTGCCGCCGAAGGGGGGAACTCTGGAAACACCATATATTTT.

The gene calls are TRBV19 and TRBJ2-3, with TRBD1 matching 10 bases. Germline V gene lookup returns CDR1 LNHDA and CDR2 SQIVND (reference sequence). This CDR3 contains 18 residues. V lost 6 bases and J lost 2; bases outside the gene matches: 14. CDR3 amino acids: CASRRGTGATSFTDTQYF. In DNA, the CDR3 is TGTGCCAGTAGGCGAGGGACAGGGGCGACTAGTTTCACAGATACGCAGTATTTT.

This chain links TRBV6-2 or TRBV6-3 with TRBJ2-5; tentatively, D is TRBD1 (6 bases). Germline loops: CDR1 MNHEY, CDR2 SVGEGT. The CDR3 has 14 amino acids. Trimming shortened V by 6 bases and J by 0 bases, and 11 bases separated the two germline ends. This CDR3 is CASRHRDNQETQYF. CDR3 DNA: TGTGCCAGCAGACACCGGGACAACCAAGAGACCCAGTACTTC.

V is TRBV29-1 and J is TRBJ1-1; weak D call: TRBD1 (6 bases). Germline CDR1 is SQVTM and CDR2 is ANQGSEA. The CDR3 contains 13 residues. V shed 6 bases and J shed 11 bases, with 22 bases lying between them. CDR3 amino acids: CSVKGVLTTAAFF. The CDR3 coding sequence is TGCAGCGTCAAGGGGGTACTCACAACAGCGGCTTTCTTT.

This chain links TRBV20-1 with TRBJ2-5; D is unclear. The end of the DNA is better explained by TRBJ2-7, so the J call may be wrong. CDR1 and CDR2 (germline): DFQATT, SNEGSKA (reference sequence). The CDR3 has 11 amino acids. As DNA, the CDR3 is TGCAGTGCTACACATAGGGACGAGCAGTACTTC. Its protein product is CSATHRDEQYF.

This clonotype was counted between two and nine times. This rearrangement joins TRBV4-3 to TRBJ2-3; TRBD2 agrees at 10 bases. The CDR3 consists of 17 residues. Trimming took 0 bases from V and 6 from J; bases not matched to a gene: 9. Per the germline V gene, CDR1 is LGHNA and CDR2 is YSLEER. The CDR3 sequence: CASSQDGSGGSMDTQYF. In DNA, the CDR3 is TGCGCCAGCAGCCAAGATGGTAGCGGGGGGTCTATGGATACGCAGTATTTT.